A selection of T cell receptor beta chains follows, all from one sample in a study of regulatory T cells in long-lasting Graves disease. TCRdb ran MiXCR on the multiplex PCR reads and lists one entry per CDR3 protein. Of approximately 500,000 distinct CDR3 sequences listed, roughly 21% are singletons. This material consisted of peripheral blood mononuclear cells (PBMCs), taken when the disease was refractory, from a patient treated with antithyroid drugs. The receptor set was obtained from a female donor with Graves disease. Both conserved end residues are part of each CDR3. D genes are given only for firm matches. The listing skips clone size in some rows; elsewhere it reads once, few, many or a size class.

j_call	d_call	v_call	clone_size	cdr3_nt	cdr3_aa
TRBJ2-6	NA	TRBV30	NA	TGTGCCTGGCAGGGCGACTCTGGGGCCAACGTCCTGACTTTC	CAWQGDSGANVLTF
TRBJ1-5	TRBD1	TRBV30	many	TGTGCCTGGAGTGGACAGGGGGCCCAGCCCCAGCATTTT	CAWSGQGAQPQHF
TRBJ1-4	NA	TRBV6-2/TRBV6-3	NA	TGTGCCAGCAACCAGCGGGGGCCGGCGACTAATGAAAAACTGTTTTTT	CASNQRGPATNEKLFF
TRBJ1-3	NA	TRBV28	many	TGTGCCAGCAGTTTAGGGCATCGGGCTGGAAACACCATATATTTT	CASSLGHRAGNTIYF
TRBJ2-7	TRBD1	TRBV20-1	few	TGCAGTGCTAGAGCTACGACAGGGGAGGACGAGCAGTACTTC	CSARATTGEDEQYF
TRBJ2-5	NA	TRBV24-1	many	TGTGCCACCAGTGACGGACGGATGTACCAAGAGACCCAGTACTTC	CATSDGRMYQETQYF
TRBJ1-3	NA	TRBV11-2	NA	TGTGCCAGCAGCTTGGTGCAGACCGTTGGAAACACCATATATTTT	CASSLVQTVGNTIYF
TRBJ1-4	NA	TRBV19	NA	TGTGCCAGTAGTGGCAAGGGAAAACTGTTTTTT	CASSGKGKLFF
TRBJ1-1	NA	TRBV4-3	NA	TGCGCCAGCAGCCAAGACTGGTGGCGGAACACTGAAGCTTTCTTT	CASSQDWWRNTEAFF
TRBJ2-5	TRBD2	TRBV20-1	few	TGCAGTGCTTTTAGCGGGAGGGTCCAAGAGACCCAGTACTTC	CSAFSGRVQETQYF
TRBJ2-7	NA	TRBV2	many	TGTGCCAGCAAGGGAAGGCGTGCTGAGCAGTACTTC	CASKGRRAEQYF
TRBJ1-1	NA	TRBV30	NA	TGTGCCTGGACCTCCGGGCTTGGCACTGAAGCTTTCTTT	CAWTSGLGTEAFF
TRBJ1-5	NA	TRBV28	many	TGTGCCAGCACCGGACAGACTTATCAGCCCCAGCATTTT	CASTGQTYQPQHF
TRBJ1-3	NA	TRBV12-3/TRBV12-4	NA	TGTGCCAGCAGTATGGACCTCTCTGGAAACACCATATATTTT	CASSMDLSGNTIYF
TRBJ1-1	NA	TRBV19	NA	TGTGCCAGTAGTAAGCAGTTTGGGGAGACTGAAGCTTTCTTT	CASSKQFGETEAFF
TRBJ2-3	NA	TRBV6-2/TRBV6-3	NA	TGTGCCAGCAGCCAAGGGGGGGGCGTAACAGATACGCAGTATTTT	CASSQGGGVTDTQYF
TRBJ2-5	NA	TRBV7-9	NA	TGTGCCAGCACCCTGGAGGTGGAAGAGACCCAGTACTTC	CASTLEVEETQYF
TRBJ2-2	NA	TRBV25-1	many	TGTGCCAGCAGTGAGGAGGGCGGAACCGGGGAGCTGTTTTTT	CASSEEGGTGELFF
TRBJ1-1	TRBD1	TRBV28	many	TGTGCCAGCAGAATCCGGGACAGGGGGATCAGCACTGAAGCTTTCTTT	CASRIRDRGISTEAFF
TRBJ1-4	NA	TRBV28	many	TGTGCCAGCAGTCCGGGCGGGGGGGAGGAAAAACTGTTTTTT	CASSPGGGEEKLFF
TRBJ2-5	NA	TRBV12-3/TRBV12-4	many	TGTGCCAGCAGTCCCAGACAGGGCGGGGAGGAGACCCAGTACTTC	CASSPRQGGEETQYF
TRBJ2-7	TRBD1	TRBV24-1	few	TGTGCCACCAGTGATCCCGGGACAGGGGTCCCCTACGAGCAGTACTTC	CATSDPGTGVPYEQYF
TRBJ2-5	TRBD1	TRBV7-9	many	TGTGCCAGCAGACTTACCGGGACAGCACAAGAGACCCAGTACTTC	CASRLTGTAQETQYF
TRBJ2-2	TRBD2	TRBV11-2	NA	TGTGCCAGCAGCTGGACTAGCGGGGGGGCGAACACCGGGGAGCTGTTTTTT	CASSWTSGGANTGELFF
TRBJ2-7	TRBD2	TRBV19	few	TGTGCCAGTAGTGTGACTAGCGGGAGTTTCTACGAGCAGTACTTC	CASSVTSGSFYEQYF
TRBJ2-7	TRBD2	TRBV20-1	many	TGCAGTGCTATACGGATGCGCGGACTAGAGGCCTACGAGCAGTACTTC	CSAIRMRGLEAYEQYF
TRBJ1-1	NA	TRBV6-2/TRBV6-3	once	TGTGCCATCAGTGAAGAAGGGGGAGTCACTGAAGCTTTCTTT	CAISEEGGVTEAFF
TRBJ1-5	TRBD1	TRBV24-1	NA	TGTGCCACCAGTGATCCCCCCCAACCGGGACAGGGGTCACTTGATCAGCCCCAGCATTTT	CATSDPPQPGQGSLDQPQHF
TRBJ2-2	TRBD1	TRBV6-9	NA	TGTGCCTGCAGTTACTCACAGGGGGCAAGGACCGGGGAGCTGTTTTTT	CACSYSQGARTGELFF
TRBJ2-1	TRBD2	TRBV5-1	NA	TGCGCCAGCAGCTCGGGACTAGCAGGCAATGAGCAGTTCTTC	CASSSGLAGNEQFF
TRBJ2-7	TRBD2	TRBV2	many	TGTGCCAGCAGTGAAGTACTAGCGGGGGCCAGCTCCTACGAGCAGTACTTC	CASSEVLAGASSYEQYF
TRBJ2-7	NA	TRBV6-1	many	TGTGCCAGCAGTCCAGGGGACGGCTACGAGCAGTACTTC	CASSPGDGYEQYF
TRBJ2-1	TRBD1	TRBV6-1	NA	TGTGCCAGCAGTACCGGACAGGGGGCCAATGAGCAGTTCTTC	CASSTGQGANEQFF
TRBJ2-2	NA	TRBV5-1	NA	TGCGCCAGCAACCCGGGCTCTGTAGGCACCGGGGAGCTGTTTTTT	CASNPGSVGTGELFF
TRBJ2-2	NA	TRBV29-1	NA	TGCAGCGTTGAGGGCCTTTACACCGGGGAGCTGTTTTTT	CSVEGLYTGELFF
TRBJ2-7	NA	TRBV6-5	many	TGTGCCAGCAGTTACGGGGCAGCACAGTCCTACGAGCAGTACTTC	CASSYGAAQSYEQYF
TRBJ2-7	TRBD2	TRBV20-1	many	TGCAGTGCTAGTGGCGCAGGGGCTAGCGGGATCTACGAGCAGTACTTC	CSASGAGASGIYEQYF
TRBJ1-6	NA	TRBV19	few	TGTGCCAGTAGTGGACATCCCAATTCACCCCTCCACTTT	CASSGHPNSPLHF
TRBJ1-2	NA	TRBV12-3/TRBV12-4	many	TGTGCCAGCACCCTGGCGGGGCTCACTAACTATGGCTACACCTTC	CASTLAGLTNYGYTF
TRBJ2-7	NA	TRBV7-9	NA	TGTGCCAGCAGCACAGGGCTAGGGTACTACGAGCAGTACTTC	CASSTGLGYYEQYF
TRBJ1-1	TRBD1	TRBV7-3	many	TGTGCCAGCAGCCCTAGACAGGGGGCCCTCACTGAAGCTTTCTTT	CASSPRQGALTEAFF
TRBJ1-2	NA	TRBV2	many	TGTGCCAGCAACCTCGTGAAGGGATTCAATGGCTACACCTTC	CASNLVKGFNGYTF
TRBJ2-4	TRBD1	TRBV6-5	NA	TGTGCCAGCAGTTACTCTCCGCCAGGGGGAAACGTTCAGTACTTC	CASSYSPPGGNVQYF
TRBJ1-4	NA	TRBV20-1	many	TGCAGTGCGTCGACAGAGACAACTAATGAAAAACTGTTTTTT	CSASTETTNEKLFF
TRBJ2-7	TRBD2	TRBV7-8	many	TGTGCCAGCAGCCTAGGGGCTAGCGGGGGCTACGAGCAGTACTTC	CASSLGASGGYEQYF
TRBJ2-5	TRBD2	TRBV28	few	TGTGCCAGCACCCCGGGGACTAGCGGGAGGAGGAGGCTGGAGACCCAGTACTTC	CASTPGTSGRRRLETQYF
TRBJ2-7	NA	TRBV7-8	NA	TGTGCCAGCAGCTTAGGGGTCAAGTACGAGCAGTACTTC	CASSLGVKYEQYF
TRBJ2-7	NA	TRBV7-3	many	TGTGCCAGCAGCTTAAGTGGGGGTGTACAGTACGAGCAGTACTTC	CASSLSGGVQYEQYF
TRBJ2-1	NA	TRBV6-1	few	TGTGCCAGCAGTCAACAGGGCCATGAGCAGTTCTTC	CASSQQGHEQFF
TRBJ1-1	TRBD1	TRBV28	many	TGTGCCAGCAGTTTACCCTACTACCGTTTGACAGGGAGCACTGAAGCTTTCTTT	CASSLPYYRLTGSTEAFF
TRBJ2-2	NA	TRBV6-1	many	TGTGCCAGCACCTCCCCGGGGGGGGAGCTGTTTTTT	CASTSPGGELFF
TRBJ2-1	NA	TRBV28	NA	TGTGCCAGCAGAGACTTTAGGTTCAATGAGCAGTTCTTC	CASRDFRFNEQFF
TRBJ2-1	TRBD1	TRBV28	many	TGTGCCAGCAGTACACCGGGACAGGGGGCAAATGAGCAGTTCTTC	CASSTPGQGANEQFF
TRBJ1-1	NA	TRBV6-2/TRBV6-3	many	TGTGCCAGCGGAGGGGGGCAGAACACTGAAGCTTTCTTT	CASGGGQNTEAFF
TRBJ2-7	TRBD2	TRBV13	NA	TGTGCCAGCAGCTTAGGCCTGTTACTAGCGGGGGGGTCCTACGAGCAGTACTTC	CASSLGLLLAGGSYEQYF